The T cell receptor beta chain described here comes from a study of regulatory T cells in long-lasting Graves disease. Study results and limitations: With a small sample size, accuracy may have been reduced. Lower TCR diversity was seen in persistent Graves' patients than in newly diagnosed ones.

The TCR beta library used iRepertoire HTBI primers with Arm-PCR amplification of CDR3. TCRdb fed the multiplex PCR reads into MiXCR, producing one record per CDR3 protein. Of over 300,000 distinct CDR3 sequences in the sample, about 14% were seen once. Specified time point: newly diagnosed GD, antithyroid drugs for less than 3 months. PBMC RNA served as the TCR library source. Around 8.2 milliliters of peripheral blood were drawn into EDTA tubes. This clonotype was seen a few times. No antigen is known for it. The CDR3 has 18 amino acids. Per the germline V gene, CDR1 is LGHDT and CDR2 is YNNKEL (reference sequence). Trimming cost V 0 bases and J 7 bases; bases outside gene matches: 17.

This sequence joins TRBV3-1 and TRBJ2-7; 8 nucleotides agree with TRBD2. The clonotype comes from a female donor with Graves disease. The sequences come from peripheral blood mononuclear cells (PBMCs), collected at new diagnosis, from a patient treated with antithyroid drugs. The CDR3 DNA sequence: TGTGCCAGCAGCCAAGATCCGGTTAGAGCGGGAGTTTTGGGGGAGCAGTACTTC. Translation gives CASSQDPVRAGVLGEQYF.